This T cell receptor (beta chain) derives from a study of blood T cell repertoires in COVID-19. This table comes from immunoSEQ multiplex PCR, and its TCRdb copy is limited to in-frame clones, with some not included. The sample includes fewer than 250,000 clones, roughly 85% seen only once; the top ten take around 0.96%. Germline V gene sequence: CDR1 MNHNY, CDR2 SVGAGI (reference sequence). The V gene end was trimmed by 4 bases and the J gene end by 6 bases; junction bases not matched to a gene: 6. The CDR3 is 16 amino acids. Specimen: peripheral blood. This chain links TRBV6-6 with TRBJ2-2; 12 bases agree with TRBD2. The source of this sequence is a man aged 35 to 55 with acute or convalescent COVID-19. The CDR3 sequence is CASSFQTSGGAGELFF. CDR3 coding DNA: TGTGCCAGCAGTTTCCAGACTAGCGGGGGAGCCGGGGAGCTGTTTTTT.